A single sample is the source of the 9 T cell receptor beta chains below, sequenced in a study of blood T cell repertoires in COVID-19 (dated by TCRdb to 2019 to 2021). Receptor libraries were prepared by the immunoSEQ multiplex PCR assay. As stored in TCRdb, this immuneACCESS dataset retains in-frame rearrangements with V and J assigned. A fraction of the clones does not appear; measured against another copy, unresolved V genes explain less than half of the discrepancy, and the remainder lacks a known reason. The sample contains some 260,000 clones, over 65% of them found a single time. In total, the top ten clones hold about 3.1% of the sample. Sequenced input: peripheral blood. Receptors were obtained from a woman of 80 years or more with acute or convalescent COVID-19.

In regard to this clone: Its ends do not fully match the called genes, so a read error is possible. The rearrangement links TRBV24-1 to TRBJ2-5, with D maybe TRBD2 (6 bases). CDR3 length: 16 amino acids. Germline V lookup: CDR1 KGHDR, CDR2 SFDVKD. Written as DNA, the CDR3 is TGCGCCTGCGAGGGCAGGACTAACGGCGGGAAAGAGACCCAGTACTTC. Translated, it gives CACEGRTNGGKETQYF.

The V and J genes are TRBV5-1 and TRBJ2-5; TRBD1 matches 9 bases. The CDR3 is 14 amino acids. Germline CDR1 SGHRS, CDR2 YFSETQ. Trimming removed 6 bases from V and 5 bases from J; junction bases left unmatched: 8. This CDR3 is CASKITGGGETQYF. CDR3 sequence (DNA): TGCGCCAGCAAAATTACAGGGGGCGGGGAGACCCAGTACTTC.

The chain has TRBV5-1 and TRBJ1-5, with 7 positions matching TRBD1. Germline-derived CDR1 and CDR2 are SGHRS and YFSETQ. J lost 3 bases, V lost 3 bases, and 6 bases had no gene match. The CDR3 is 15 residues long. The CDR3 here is CASSYSTGDNQPQHF. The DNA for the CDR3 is TGCGCCAGCAGCTACTCTACAGGGGACAATCAGCCCCAGCATTTT.

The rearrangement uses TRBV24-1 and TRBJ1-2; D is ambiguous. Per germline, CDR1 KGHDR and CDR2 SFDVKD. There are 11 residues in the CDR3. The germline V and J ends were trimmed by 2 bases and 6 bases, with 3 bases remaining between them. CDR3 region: CATSDSDGYTF. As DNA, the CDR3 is TGTGCCACCAGTGATTCGGATGGCTACACCTTC.

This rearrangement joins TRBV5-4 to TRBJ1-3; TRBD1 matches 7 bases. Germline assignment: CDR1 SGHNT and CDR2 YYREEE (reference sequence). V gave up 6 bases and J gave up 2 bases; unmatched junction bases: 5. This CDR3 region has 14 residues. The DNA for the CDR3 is TGTGCCAGCACCTACAGGGGTCCTGGAAACACCATATATTTT. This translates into CASTYRGPGNTIYF.

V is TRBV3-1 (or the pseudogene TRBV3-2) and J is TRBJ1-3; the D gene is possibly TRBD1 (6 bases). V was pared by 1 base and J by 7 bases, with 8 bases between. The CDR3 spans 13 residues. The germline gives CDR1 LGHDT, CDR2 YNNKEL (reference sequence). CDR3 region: CASSQGQDNTIYF. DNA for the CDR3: TGTGCCAGCAGCCAAGGACAGGACAACACCATATATTTT.

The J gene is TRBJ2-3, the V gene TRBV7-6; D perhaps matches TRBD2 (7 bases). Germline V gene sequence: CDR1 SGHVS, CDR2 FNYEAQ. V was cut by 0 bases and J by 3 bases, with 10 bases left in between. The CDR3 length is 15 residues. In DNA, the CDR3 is TGTGCCAGCAGCTTAGCCCGGGGGGCGACAGATACGCAGTATTTT. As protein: CASSLARGATDTQYF.

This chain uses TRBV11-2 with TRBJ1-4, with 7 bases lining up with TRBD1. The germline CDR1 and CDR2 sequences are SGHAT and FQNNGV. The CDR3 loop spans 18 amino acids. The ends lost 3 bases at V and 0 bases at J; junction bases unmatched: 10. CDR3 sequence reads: CASSFTYRGHATNEKLFF. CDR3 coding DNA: TGTGCCAGCAGCTTTACTTACAGGGGTCATGCAACTAATGAAAAACTGTTTTTT.

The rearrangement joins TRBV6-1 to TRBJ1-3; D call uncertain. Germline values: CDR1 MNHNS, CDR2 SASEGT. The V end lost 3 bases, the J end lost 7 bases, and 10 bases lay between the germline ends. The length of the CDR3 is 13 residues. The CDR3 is CASSEPGENTIYF. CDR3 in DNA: TGTGCCAGCAGTGAGCCCGGGGAGAACACCATATATTTT.